This T cell receptor beta chain was identified during a study of blood T cell repertoires in COVID-19. Study-level information: Both acute and convalescent COVID-19 samples were obtained from the United States, Italy and Spain. The cDNA or gDNA used as material had been derived from T cells, B-cell-depleted T cells, or PBMCs.

Germline V gene data show CDR1 as SGDLS and CDR2 as YYNGEE. This CDR3 comprises 17 residues. The V end lost 4 bases, the J end lost 2 bases, and 18 bases lay between the germline ends. Authors' methods: Nucleated cell number was recorded as an estimate derived from reference gene primer amplification. Assay: immunoSEQ multiplex PCR; the TCRdb copy retains only in-frame clones and omits some. V, J and clone size reflect that table, while D and trimming were determined from the DNA. The sample shows 9,500 to 10,000 clones, 70% to 80% of them seen only once. The TCR comes from a human donor in a cohort sampled during active COVID-19. The material sequenced was peripheral blood. The rearrangement joins TRBV9 to TRBJ2-2, with D maybe TRBD1 (6 bases). CDR3 nucleotide sequence: TGTGCCAGCAGCCTTATGGACAGACCTACAAACACCGGGGAGCTGTTTTTT. It specifies CASSLMDRPTNTGELFF.